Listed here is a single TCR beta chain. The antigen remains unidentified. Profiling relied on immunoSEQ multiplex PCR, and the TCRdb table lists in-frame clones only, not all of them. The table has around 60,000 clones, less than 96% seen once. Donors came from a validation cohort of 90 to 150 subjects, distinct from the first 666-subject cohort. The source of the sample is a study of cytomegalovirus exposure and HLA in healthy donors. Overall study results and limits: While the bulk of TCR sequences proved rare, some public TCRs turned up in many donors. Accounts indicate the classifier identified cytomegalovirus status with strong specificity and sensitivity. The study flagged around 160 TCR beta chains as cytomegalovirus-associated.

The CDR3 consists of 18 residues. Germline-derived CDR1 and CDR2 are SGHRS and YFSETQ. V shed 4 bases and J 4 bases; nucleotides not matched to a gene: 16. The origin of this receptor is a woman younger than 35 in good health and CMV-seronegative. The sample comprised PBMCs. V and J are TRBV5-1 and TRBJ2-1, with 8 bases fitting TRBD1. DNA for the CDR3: TGCGCCAGCAGCCGACGCCAACCTGGGACAGGAACTTACAATGAGCAGTTCTTC. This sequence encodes CASSRRQPGTGTYNEQFF.